Included here is one T cell receptor (beta chain) sequence, with context. The data are from a study of T cell responses to AZD1222 COVID-19 vaccine. J gave up 6 bases and V 4 bases, and 12 bases lay outside the gene matches. In germline, CDR1 is MNHEY, CDR2 SVGEGT. The CDR3 has 16 residues. Some clones are missing from TCRdb's copy, which holds only in-frame ones; the method was immunoSEQ multiplex PCR. Here the sample spans some 150,000 clones, approximately 93% being singletons. This sample comprised peripheral blood, obtained on day 0 of AZD1222 vaccination. The receptor was derived from an adult in good health. This rearrangement joins TRBV6-2 or TRBV6-3 to TRBJ1-5; 7 positions match TRBD1. CDR3 region: CASSLEDRVGLQPQHF. Here the CDR3 DNA reads TGTGCCAGCAGTTTGGAAGACAGGGTAGGACTTCAGCCCCAGCATTTT.